Detailed here is one TCR beta chain. Antigen specificity is unknown. The record originates from a study of shared clonotypes between healthy human individuals. In the study overall: Participating donors consisted of two women and three men aged 18 to 49.

Study findings and constraints: It was anticipated that sequencing depth would influence how many clonotypes donors shared.

V lost 3 bases and J lost 6; bases outside the gene matches: 11. From germline, CDR1 is SGHAT and CDR2 FQNNGV. The CDR3 sequence is 15 residues long. When replicate PCRs were run on unsorted PBMC, they used around 290 ng DNA, 30,000 to 35,000 T cell genomes. Sequenced by immunoSEQ multiplex PCR; TCRdb stores in-frame clones only, minus some. The table lists roughly 500,000 clones, around 73% of them singletons. For genomic DNA, unsorted samples relied on tens of millions of PBMCs. The receptor comes from a woman in her thirties or forties in good health. Some clones in this sample may be carry-over from other donors' samples. Specimen: PBMCs. The chain recombines TRBV11-2 with TRBJ2-7; 7 positions agree with TRBD2. The DNA for the CDR3 is TGTGCCAGCAGCTTTGCGGGAGTAACGGCTACCGAGCAGTACTTC. Its protein is CASSFAGVTATEQYF.